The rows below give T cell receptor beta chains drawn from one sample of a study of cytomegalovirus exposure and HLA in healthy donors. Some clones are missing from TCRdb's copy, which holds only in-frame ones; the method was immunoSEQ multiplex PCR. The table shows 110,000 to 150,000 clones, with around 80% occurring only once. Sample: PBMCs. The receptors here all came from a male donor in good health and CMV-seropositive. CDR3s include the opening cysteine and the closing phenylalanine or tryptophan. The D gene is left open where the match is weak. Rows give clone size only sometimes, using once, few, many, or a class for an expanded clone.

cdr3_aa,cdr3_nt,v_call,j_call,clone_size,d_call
CASSYTGANTGELFF,TGTGCCAGCAGCTACACAGGGGCAAACACCGGGGAGCTGTTTTTT,TRBV11-3,TRBJ2-2,-,TRBD1
CASRGPTEAFF,TGCGCCAGCAGGGGGCCCACTGAAGCTTTCTTT,TRBV5-1,TRBJ1-1,few,-
CASSPGGQPQHF,TGTGCCAGCTCACCGGGGGGTCAGCCCCAGCATTTT,TRBV18,TRBJ1-5,-,-
CASSFGTGLEIQYF,TGCGCCAGCAGCTTCGGGACTGGGCTCGAGATCCAGTACTTC,TRBV5-1,TRBJ2-5,-,-
CASSEVGKDSHEQFF,TGTGCCAGCAGTGAAGTAGGGAAGGACTCGCACGAGCAGTTCTTC,TRBV6-1,TRBJ2-1,-,-
CSVLAVTDTQYF,TGCAGCGTCCTAGCGGTCACAGATACGCAGTATTTT,TRBV29-1,TRBJ2-3,few,TRBD2
CAISPLGGGTNTEAFF,TGTGCCATCAGCCCACTGGGGGGGGGCACGAACACTGAAGCTTTCTTT,TRBV10-3,TRBJ1-1,once,-
CASSSQGGTTEAFF,TGTGCCAGCAGCTCCCAGGGAGGAACCACTGAAGCTTTCTTT,TRBV5-4,TRBJ1-1,-,-
CASSYSSVLNTEAFF,TGTGCCAGCAGTTACTCGTCGGTTCTGAACACTGAAGCTTTCTTT,TRBV6-5,TRBJ1-1,-,-
CASSLITGSTDTQYF,TGTGCCAGCAGTCTCATAACCGGGAGCACAGATACGCAGTATTTT,TRBV2,TRBJ2-3,-,-
CASSLSHPRSGNTIYF,TGTGCCAGCAGTTTATCACACCCCAGATCTGGAAACACCATATATTTT,TRBV27,TRBJ1-3,once,-
CASKLGTGFIGANVLTF,TGTGCCAGCAAACTCGGGACAGGGTTTATCGGGGCCAACGTCCTGACTTTC,TRBV28,TRBJ2-6,-,TRBD1
CASSVGGATEAFF,TGTGCCAGCAGCGTGGGGGGGGCTACTGAAGCTTTCTTT,TRBV9,TRBJ1-1,-,-
CATSVNRGNSPLHF,TGTGCCACCAGTGTTAACCGGGGTAATTCACCCCTCCACTTT,TRBV15,TRBJ1-6,-,-
CASSNSQQGGTEAFF,TGTGCCAGCAGTAACTCGCAGCAGGGTGGTACTGAAGCTTTCTTT,TRBV6-6,TRBJ1-1,-,-
CASTRSSGNTIYF,TGCGCCAGTACTAGATCCTCTGGAAACACCATATATTTT,TRBV10-2,TRBJ1-3,-,-
CASTSPAENNYEQYF,TGTGCCAGCACTTCACCGGCGGAGAACAACTACGAGCAGTACTTC,TRBV6-6,TRBJ2-7,-,-
CASSLGSRGEQFF,TGTGCCAGCAGCTTAGGGAGTCGGGGTGAGCAGTTCTTC,TRBV7-2,TRBJ2-1,few,-
CASSEFRAAGDYEQYF,TGTGCCAGCAGTGAATTTAGGGCGGCGGGGGACTACGAGCAGTACTTC,TRBV25-1,TRBJ2-7,-,TRBD2
CASSEAPVQGHYEQYF,TGTGCCAGCAGTGAAGCGCCGGTACAGGGCCACTACGAGCAGTACTTC,TRBV6-1,TRBJ2-7,-,-
CASSFSSRDYEQYF,TGTGCCAGCAGTTTTTCTTCCAGGGACTACGAGCAGTACTTC,TRBV28,TRBJ2-7,-,-
CASSMGLAGAYEQYF,TGTGCCAGCAGCATGGGACTAGCGGGAGCCTACGAGCAGTACTTC,TRBV7-3,TRBJ2-7,-,TRBD2
CASTPGNSETQYF,TGTGCCAGCACCCCGGGGAACTCGGAGACCCAGTACTTC,TRBV7-9,TRBJ2-5,-,-
CASSLISGGGKSYEQYF,TGTGCCAGCAGTTTAATTTCCGGTGGAGGGAAATCCTACGAGCAGTACTTC,TRBV28,TRBJ2-7,-,-
CASSSSWRENVDTQYF,TGTGCCAGCAGCTCCAGCTGGCGGGAGAACGTAGATACGCAGTATTTT,TRBV7-9,TRBJ2-3,-,TRBD2
CASSFLVHPSTDTQYF,TGTGCCAGCAGTTTTTTGGTACACCCTAGCACAGATACGCAGTATTTT,TRBV28,TRBJ2-3,-,-
CASSLTWGQPYEQYF,TGTGCCAGCAGCTTAACGTGGGGACAGCCCTACGAGCAGTACTTC,TRBV7-3,TRBJ2-7,-,TRBD1
CASSLVIYSSGRVPEQYF,TGTGCCAGCAGCTTGGTCATCTACTCTAGCGGGAGGGTACCCGAGCAGTACTTC,TRBV5-5,TRBJ2-7,-,TRBD2
CSVESGGVYEQYF,TGCAGCGTTGAGTCGGGAGGCGTCTACGAGCAGTACTTC,TRBV29-1,TRBJ2-7,-,TRBD2
CASSLGTGYKTQFF,TGTGCCAGCAGTTTAGGGACTGGCTACAAAACGCAGTTCTTC,TRBV27,TRBJ2-1,once,-
CASSSGPSEAFF,TGTGCCAGCAGTAGCGGCCCTTCTGAAGCTTTCTTT,TRBV7-9,TRBJ1-1,-,-
CASSWLGANVLTF,TGTGCCAGCAGCTGGCTTGGGGCCAACGTCCTGACTTTC,TRBV7-2,TRBJ2-6,-,-
CASSSDRYEQYF,TGTGCCAGCAGTTCGGACAGATACGAGCAGTACTTC,TRBV27,TRBJ2-7,-,-
CASSLSFDRAPEQYF,TGTGCCAGCAGCTTATCGTTTGACAGGGCGCCCGAGCAGTACTTC,TRBV7-9,TRBJ2-7,-,TRBD1
CASSPPARSNEQFF,TGTGCCAGCTCACCTCCGGCTAGATCCAATGAGCAGTTCTTC,TRBV18,TRBJ2-1,few,-
CASSLSGGSGANVLTF,TGTGCCAGCAGCTTATCGGGGGGCTCTGGGGCCAACGTCCTGACTTTC,TRBV7-3,TRBJ2-6,few,TRBD2
CASREQGYSNQPQHF,TGTGCCAGCAGGGAACAGGGGTATAGCAATCAGCCCCAGCATTTT,TRBV6-5,TRBJ1-5,-,TRBD1
CASSDGRGSTDTQYF,TGTGCCAGCAGTGACGGCAGGGGAAGCACAGATACGCAGTATTTT,TRBV6-4,TRBJ2-3,few,-
CASSQDRHVSTDTQYF,TGCGCCAGCAGCCAAGATCGACACGTTAGCACAGATACGCAGTATTTT,TRBV4-1,TRBJ2-3,-,-
CASSQDMETQYF,TGTGCCAGCAGCCAAGACATGGAGACCCAGTACTTC,TRBV4-2,TRBJ2-5,-,-
CASSLSRFREQYF,TGTGCCAGCAGTTTAAGTCGGTTTCGCGAGCAGTACTTC,TRBV27,TRBJ2-7,-,-
CASRTEGEGGTGELFF,TGTGCCAGTAGAACAGAGGGGGAGGGTGGCACCGGGGAGCTGTTTTTT,TRBV19,TRBJ2-2,-,-
CASSLTTKETQYF,TGTGCCAGCAGCTTAACGACTAAAGAGACCCAGTACTTC,TRBV7-3,TRBJ2-5,once,-
CASTTDRGIGEAFF,TGTGCCAGCACCACTGACAGGGGGATTGGTGAAGCTTTCTTT,TRBV5-4,TRBJ1-1,-,TRBD1
CASKWGGASTDTQYF,TGTGCCAGCAAGTGGGGCGGGGCTAGCACAGATACGCAGTATTTT,TRBV27,TRBJ2-3,-,-
CASSLGWRQTIDLNTEAFF,TGTGCCAGCAGCTTAGGGTGGAGGCAGACAATAGATTTGAACACTGAAGCTTTCTTT,TRBV7-8,TRBJ1-1,-,-
CASSQDEAGIGNYGYTF,TGCGCCAGCAGTCAAGATGAGGCAGGGATAGGGAACTATGGCTACACCTTC,TRBV4-3,TRBJ1-2,-,-
CASWDRGGIGKWHTGELFF,TGTGCCAGCTGGGACAGGGGGGGGATTGGCAAGTGGCACACCGGGGAGCTGTTTTTT,TRBV21-1,TRBJ2-2,-,-
CASSQRTSGIDTQYF,TGTGCCAGCAGTCAGAGGACTAGCGGGATAGATACGCAGTATTTT,TRBV27,TRBJ2-3,few,TRBD2
CASTPRQGFTEAFF,TGTGCCAGCACTCCACGACAGGGGTTCACTGAAGCTTTCTTT,TRBV6-1,TRBJ1-1,-,TRBD1
CASSGGQGQETQYF,TGCGCCAGCAGCGGTGGACAGGGACAAGAGACCCAGTACTTC,TRBV5-1,TRBJ2-5,once,TRBD1
CASSSSPNYGYTF,TGTGCCAGCAGCTCGTCCCCTAACTATGGCTACACCTTC,TRBV5-5,TRBJ1-2,-,-
CASSPDRAFSYEQYF,TGCGCCAGCAGCCCGGACAGGGCCTTCTCCTACGAGCAGTACTTC,TRBV5-1,TRBJ2-7,once,TRBD1
CASSFLSAGGLYEQYF,TGTGCCAGCAGTTTTCTGTCGGCGGGAGGGTTGTACGAGCAGTACTTC,TRBV27,TRBJ2-7,-,TRBD2
CASSQDGTDNQPQHF,TGCGCCAGCAGCCAAGATGGGACAGACAATCAGCCCCAGCATTTT,TRBV4-1,TRBJ1-5,-,TRBD1
CASSAGLGDVAGGFNEQFF,TGTGCCAGCAGCGCCGGCCTCGGGGACGTTGCGGGAGGTTTCAATGAGCAGTTCTTC,TRBV9,TRBJ2-1,-,TRBD2